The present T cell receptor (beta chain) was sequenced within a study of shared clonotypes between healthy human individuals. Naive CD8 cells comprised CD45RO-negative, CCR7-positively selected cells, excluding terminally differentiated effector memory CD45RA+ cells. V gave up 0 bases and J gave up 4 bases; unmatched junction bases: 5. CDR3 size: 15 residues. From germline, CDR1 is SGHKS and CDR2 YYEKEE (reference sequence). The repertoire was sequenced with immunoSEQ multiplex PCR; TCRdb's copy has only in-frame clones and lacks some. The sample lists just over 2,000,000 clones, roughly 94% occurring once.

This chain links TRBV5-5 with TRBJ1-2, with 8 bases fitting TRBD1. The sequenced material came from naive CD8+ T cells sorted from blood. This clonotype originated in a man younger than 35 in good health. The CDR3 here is CASSLGQGAFYGYTF. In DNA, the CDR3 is TGTGCCAGCAGCTTGGGGCAGGGGGCCTTCTATGGCTACACCTTC.